This T cell receptor beta chain came from a study of T cell responses to AZD1222 COVID-19 vaccine. V trimming: 1 base; J trimming: 7 bases; junction bases outside the gene matches: 11. Germline V gives CDR1 LGHDT, CDR2 YNNKEL (reference sequence). This CDR3 is 18 amino acids long. Generated by immunoSEQ multiplex PCR, the TCRdb table keeps only in-frame clones and is missing some. The sample records 150,000 to 200,000 clones, about 90% being singletons. The chain is built from TRBV3-1 (or the pseudogene TRBV3-2) and TRBJ1-6; 9 bases align to TRBD1. The material was peripheral blood, obtained 28 days after the second AZD1222 dose. This clonotype was sampled from an adult who received the AZD1222 COVID-19 vaccine. CDR3 sequence reads: CASSQGDREHRRNSPLHF. As DNA, the CDR3 is TGTGCCAGCAGCCAAGGGGACAGGGAGCACCGTCGAAATTCACCCCTCCACTTT.